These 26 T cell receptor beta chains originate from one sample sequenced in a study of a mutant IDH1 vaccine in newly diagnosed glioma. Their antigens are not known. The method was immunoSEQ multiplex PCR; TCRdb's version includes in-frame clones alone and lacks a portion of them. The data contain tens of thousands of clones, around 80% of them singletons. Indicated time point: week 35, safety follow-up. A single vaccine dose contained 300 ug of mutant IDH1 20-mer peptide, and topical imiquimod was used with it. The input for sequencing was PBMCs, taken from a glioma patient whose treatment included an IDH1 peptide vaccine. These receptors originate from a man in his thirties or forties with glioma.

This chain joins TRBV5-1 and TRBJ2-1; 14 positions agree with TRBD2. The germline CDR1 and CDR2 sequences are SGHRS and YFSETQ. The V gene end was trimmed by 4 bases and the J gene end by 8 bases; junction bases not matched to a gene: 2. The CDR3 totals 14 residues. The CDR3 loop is CASSPGLAGDEQFF. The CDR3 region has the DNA TGCGCCAGCAGCCCGGGACTAGCGGGGGATGAGCAGTTCTTC.

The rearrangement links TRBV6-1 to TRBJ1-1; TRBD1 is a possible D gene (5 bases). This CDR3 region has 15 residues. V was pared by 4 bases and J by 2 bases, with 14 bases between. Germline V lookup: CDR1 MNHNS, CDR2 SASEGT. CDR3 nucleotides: TGTGCCAGCAGTGGGCATAGTAGGGGCAACACTGAAGCTTTCTTT. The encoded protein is CASSGHSRGNTEAFF.

CDR3 amino acids: CASSGMGPHFNIQYF. The CDR3 coding sequence is TGTGCCAGCAGTGGGATGGGACCGCATTTTAACATTCAGTACTTC. The genes are TRBV6-1 and TRBJ2-4; D may correspond to TRBD1 or TRBD2 (5 bases each). The CDR3 is made up of 15 amino acids. V was clipped by 4 bases and J by 7 bases, with 17 bases between them. Germline loops: CDR1 MNHNS, CDR2 SASEGT.

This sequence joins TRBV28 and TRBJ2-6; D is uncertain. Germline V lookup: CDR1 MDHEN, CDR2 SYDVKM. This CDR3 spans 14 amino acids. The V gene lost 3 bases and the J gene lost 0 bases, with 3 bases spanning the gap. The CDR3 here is CASSLNSGANVLTF. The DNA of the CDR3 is TGTGCCAGCAGTTTGAACTCTGGGGCCAACGTCCTGACTTTC.

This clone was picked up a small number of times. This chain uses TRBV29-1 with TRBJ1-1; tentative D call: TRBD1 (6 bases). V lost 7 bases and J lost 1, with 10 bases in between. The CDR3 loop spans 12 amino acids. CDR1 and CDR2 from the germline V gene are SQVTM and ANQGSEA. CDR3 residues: CSALDRNTEAFF. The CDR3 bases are TGCAGCGCTTTGGACAGGAACACTGAAGCTTTCTTT.

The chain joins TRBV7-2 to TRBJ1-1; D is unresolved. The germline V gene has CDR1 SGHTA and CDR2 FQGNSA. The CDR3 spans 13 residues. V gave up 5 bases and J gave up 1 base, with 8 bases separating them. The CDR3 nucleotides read TGTGCCAGCAGCCGCCTAAGGAACACTGAAGCTTTCTTT. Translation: CASSRLRNTEAFF.

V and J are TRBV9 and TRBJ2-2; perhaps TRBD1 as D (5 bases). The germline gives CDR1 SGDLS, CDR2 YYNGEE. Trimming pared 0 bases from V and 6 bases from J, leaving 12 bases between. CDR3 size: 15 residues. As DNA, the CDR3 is TGTGCCAGCAGCGTAGGTCAGGGCTATCCCGGGGAGCTGTTTTTT. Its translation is CASSVGQGYPGELFF.

CDR3 loop: CASSQAGRSGANVLTF. CDR3 sequence (DNA): TGTGCCAGCAGCCAAGCGGGTCGCTCTGGGGCCAACGTCCTGACTTTC. The V gene is TRBV16, the J gene TRBJ2-6; a possible D gene is TRBD2 (5 bases). V was clipped by 2 bases and J by 0 bases, with 8 bases between them. Germline values: CDR1 KGHSY, CDR2 FQNENV. This CDR3 has 16 amino acids. Full variable domain (rest looked up from reference TRBV16 and TRBJ2-6): GEEVAQTPKHLVRGEGQKAKLYCAPIKGHSYVFWYQQVLKNEFKFLISFQNENVFDETGMPKERFSAKCLPNSPCSLEIQATKLEDSAVYFCASSQAGRSGANVLTFGAGSRLTVL.

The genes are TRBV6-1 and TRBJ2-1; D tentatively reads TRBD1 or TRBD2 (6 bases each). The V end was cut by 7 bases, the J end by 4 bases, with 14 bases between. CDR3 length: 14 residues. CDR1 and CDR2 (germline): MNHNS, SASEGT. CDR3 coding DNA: TGTGCCAGCACCGTGACGGGGGCATACAATGAGCAGTTCTTC. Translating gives CASTVTGAYNEQFF.

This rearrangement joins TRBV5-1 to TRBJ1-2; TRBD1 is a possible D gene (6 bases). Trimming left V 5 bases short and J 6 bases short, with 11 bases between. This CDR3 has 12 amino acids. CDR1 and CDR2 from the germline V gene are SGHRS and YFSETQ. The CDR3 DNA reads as TGCGCCAGCAGATTTGGGGGCGATGGCTACACCTTC. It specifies CASRFGGDGYTF.

CDR3 sequence: CASSSPGPNYGYTF. The CDR3 DNA sequence: TGCGCCAGCAGCAGTCCCGGGCCAAACTATGGCTACACCTTC. The V gene is TRBV5-1, the J gene TRBJ1-2, with D uncertain. CDR1 and CDR2 from the germline V gene are SGHRS and YFSETQ. V gave up 4 bases and J gave up 2 bases, with 12 bases separating them. CDR3 length: 14 amino acids.

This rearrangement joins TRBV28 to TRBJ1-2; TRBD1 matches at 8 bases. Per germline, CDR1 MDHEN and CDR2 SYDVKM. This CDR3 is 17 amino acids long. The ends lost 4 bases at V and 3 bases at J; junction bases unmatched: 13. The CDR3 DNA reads TGTGCCAGCAGTTCATTCAGGGGGCAAGATAAATACTATGGCTACACCTTC. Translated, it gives CASSSFRGQDKYYGYTF.

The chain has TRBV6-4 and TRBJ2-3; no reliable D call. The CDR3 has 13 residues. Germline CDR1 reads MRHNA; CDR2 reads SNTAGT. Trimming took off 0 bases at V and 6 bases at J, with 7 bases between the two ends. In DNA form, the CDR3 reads TGTGCCAGCAGTGACTCGGACCGCGATACGCAGTATTTT. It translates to CASSDSDRDTQYF.

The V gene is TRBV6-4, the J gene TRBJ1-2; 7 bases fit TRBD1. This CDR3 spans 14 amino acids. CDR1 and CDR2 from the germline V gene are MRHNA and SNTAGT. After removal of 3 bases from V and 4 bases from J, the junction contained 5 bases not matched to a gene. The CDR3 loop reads CASSDRGLGYGYTF. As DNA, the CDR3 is TGTGCCAGCAGTGATAGGGGGCTCGGCTATGGCTACACCTTC.

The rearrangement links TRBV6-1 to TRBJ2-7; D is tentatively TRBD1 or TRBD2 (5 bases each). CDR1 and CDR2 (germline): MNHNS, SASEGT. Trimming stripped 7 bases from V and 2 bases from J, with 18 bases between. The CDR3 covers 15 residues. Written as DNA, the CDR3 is TGTGCCAGCAAGGTTTTGGGCGAGGGGACCTACGAGCAGTACTTC. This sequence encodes CASKVLGEGTYEQYF.

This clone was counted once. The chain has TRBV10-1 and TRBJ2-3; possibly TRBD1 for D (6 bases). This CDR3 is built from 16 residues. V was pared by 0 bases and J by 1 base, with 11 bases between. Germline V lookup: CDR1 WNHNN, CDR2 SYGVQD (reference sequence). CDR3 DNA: TGCGCCAGCAGTGAGTCGCAGGGGTCGGGCACAGATACGCAGTATTTT. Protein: CASSESQGSGTDTQYF.

In DNA, the CDR3 is TGCGCCAGCAGCTTGGGCTTGAATCAGCCCCAGCATTTT. Its translation is CASSLGLNQPQHF. V and J are TRBV5-1 and TRBJ1-5; D ambiguous. Deletions cut 0 bases from V and 4 bases from J, with 5 bases between. Germline-derived CDR1 and CDR2 are SGHRS and YFSETQ. CDR3 length: 13 amino acids.

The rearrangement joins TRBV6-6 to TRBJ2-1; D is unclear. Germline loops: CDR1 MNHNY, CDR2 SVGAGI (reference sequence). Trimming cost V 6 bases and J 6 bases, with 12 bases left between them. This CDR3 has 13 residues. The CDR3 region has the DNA TGTGCCAGCAGGAAGGCAACTGGCAATGAGCAGTTCTTC. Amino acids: CASRKATGNEQFF.

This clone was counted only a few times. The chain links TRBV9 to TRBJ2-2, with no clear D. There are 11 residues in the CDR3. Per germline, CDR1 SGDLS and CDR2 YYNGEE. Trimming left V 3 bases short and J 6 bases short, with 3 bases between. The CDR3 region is CASSAPGELFF. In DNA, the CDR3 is TGTGCCAGCAGCGCCCCCGGGGAGCTGTTTTTT.

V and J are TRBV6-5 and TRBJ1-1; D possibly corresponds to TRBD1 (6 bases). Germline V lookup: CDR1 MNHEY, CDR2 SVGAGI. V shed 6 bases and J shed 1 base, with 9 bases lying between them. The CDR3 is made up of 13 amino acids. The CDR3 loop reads CASSTQGNTEAFF. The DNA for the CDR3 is TGTGCCAGCAGCACACAGGGGAACACTGAAGCTTTCTTT.

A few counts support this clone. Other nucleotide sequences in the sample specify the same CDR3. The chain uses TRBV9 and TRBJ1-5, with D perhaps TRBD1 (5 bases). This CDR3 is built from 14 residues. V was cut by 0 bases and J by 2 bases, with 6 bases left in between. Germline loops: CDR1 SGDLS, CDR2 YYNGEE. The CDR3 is CASSVGGGNQPQHF. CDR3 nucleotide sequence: TGTGCCAGCAGCGTAGGGGGGGGCAATCAGCCCCAGCATTTT. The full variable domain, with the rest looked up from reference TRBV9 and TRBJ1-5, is DSGVTQTPKHLITATGQRVTLRCSPRSGDLSVYWYQQSLDQGLQFLIQYYNGEERAKGNILERFSAQQFPDLHSELNLSSLELGDSALYFCASSVGGGNQPQHFGDGTRLSIL.

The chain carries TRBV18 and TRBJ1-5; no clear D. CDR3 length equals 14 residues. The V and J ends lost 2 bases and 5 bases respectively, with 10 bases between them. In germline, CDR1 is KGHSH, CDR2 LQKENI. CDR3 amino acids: CASSPGFTDQPQHF. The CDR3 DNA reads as TGTGCCAGCTCACCAGGTTTTACAGATCAGCCCCAGCATTTT.

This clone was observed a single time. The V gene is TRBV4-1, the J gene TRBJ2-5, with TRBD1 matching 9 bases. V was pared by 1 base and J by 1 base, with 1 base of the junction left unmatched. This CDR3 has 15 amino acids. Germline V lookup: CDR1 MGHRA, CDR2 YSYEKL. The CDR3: CASSQGTGVQETQYF. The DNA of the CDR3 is TGCGCCAGCAGCCAAGGGACAGGGGTCCAAGAGACCCAGTACTTC.

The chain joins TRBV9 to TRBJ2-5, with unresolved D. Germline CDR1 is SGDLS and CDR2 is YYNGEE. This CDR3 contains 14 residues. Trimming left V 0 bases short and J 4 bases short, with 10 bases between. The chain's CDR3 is CASSVARAGETQYF. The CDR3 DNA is TGTGCCAGCAGCGTAGCTCGTGCAGGAGAGACCCAGTACTTC.

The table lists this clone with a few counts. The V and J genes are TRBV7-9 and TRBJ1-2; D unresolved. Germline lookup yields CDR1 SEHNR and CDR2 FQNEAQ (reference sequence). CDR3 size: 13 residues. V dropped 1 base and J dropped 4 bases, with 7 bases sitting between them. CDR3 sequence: CASSLGGSYGYTF. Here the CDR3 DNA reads TGTGCCAGCAGCTTAGGAGGCAGCTATGGCTACACCTTC.

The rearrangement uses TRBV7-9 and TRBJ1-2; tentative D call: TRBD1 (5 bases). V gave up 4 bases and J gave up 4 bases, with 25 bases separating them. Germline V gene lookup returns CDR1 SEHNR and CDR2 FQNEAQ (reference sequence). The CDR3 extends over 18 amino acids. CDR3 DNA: TGTGCCAGCAGCTCCCTCCCCAGGGAACAGGTCCTGAGCTATGGCTACACCTTC. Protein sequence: CASSSLPREQVLSYGYTF.